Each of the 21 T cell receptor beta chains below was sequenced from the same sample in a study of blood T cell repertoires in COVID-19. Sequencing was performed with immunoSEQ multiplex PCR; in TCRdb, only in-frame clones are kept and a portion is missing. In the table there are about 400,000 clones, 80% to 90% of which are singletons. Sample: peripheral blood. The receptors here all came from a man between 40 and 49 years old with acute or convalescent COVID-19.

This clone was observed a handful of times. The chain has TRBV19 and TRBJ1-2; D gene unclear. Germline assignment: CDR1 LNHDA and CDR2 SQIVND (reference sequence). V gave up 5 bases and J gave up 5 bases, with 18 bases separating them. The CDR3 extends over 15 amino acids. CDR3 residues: CASSPDGGRGYGYTF. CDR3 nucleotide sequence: TGTGCCAGTAGTCCGGACGGCGGGCGAGGTTATGGCTACACCTTC.

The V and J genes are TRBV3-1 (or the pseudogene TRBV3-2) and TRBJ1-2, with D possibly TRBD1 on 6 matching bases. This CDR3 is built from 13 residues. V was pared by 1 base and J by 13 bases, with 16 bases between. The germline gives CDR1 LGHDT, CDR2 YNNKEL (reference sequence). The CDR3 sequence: CASSQVGGASFTF. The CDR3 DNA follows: TGTGCCAGCAGCCAAGTAGGGGGGGCGTCTTTCACCTTC.

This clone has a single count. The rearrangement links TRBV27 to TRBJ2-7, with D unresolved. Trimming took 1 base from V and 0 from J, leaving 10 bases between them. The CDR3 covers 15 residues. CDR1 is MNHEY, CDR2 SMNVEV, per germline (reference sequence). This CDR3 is CASSLLGRSSYEQYF. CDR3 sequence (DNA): TGTGCCAGCAGTTTATTAGGTAGGAGCTCCTACGAGCAGTACTTC.

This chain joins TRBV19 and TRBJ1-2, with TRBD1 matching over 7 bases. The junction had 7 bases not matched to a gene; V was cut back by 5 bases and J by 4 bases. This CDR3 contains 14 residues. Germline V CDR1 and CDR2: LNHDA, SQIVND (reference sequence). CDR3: CASSPGPGGYGYTF. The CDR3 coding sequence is TGTGCCAGTAGTCCCGGGCCAGGGGGCTATGGCTACACCTTC. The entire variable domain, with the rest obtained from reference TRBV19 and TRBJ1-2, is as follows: DGGITQSPKYLFRKEGQNVTLSCEQNLNHDAMYWYRQDPGQGLRLIYYSQIVNDFQKGDIAEGYSVSREKKESFPLTVTSAQKNPTAFYLCASSPGPGGYGYTFGSGTRLTVV.

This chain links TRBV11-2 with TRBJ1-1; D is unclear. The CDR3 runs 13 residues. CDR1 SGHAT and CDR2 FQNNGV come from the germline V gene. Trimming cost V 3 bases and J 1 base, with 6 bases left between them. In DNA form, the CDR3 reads TGTGCCAGCAGCTTGTCAGAGAACACTGAAGCTTTCTTT. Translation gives CASSLSENTEAFF.

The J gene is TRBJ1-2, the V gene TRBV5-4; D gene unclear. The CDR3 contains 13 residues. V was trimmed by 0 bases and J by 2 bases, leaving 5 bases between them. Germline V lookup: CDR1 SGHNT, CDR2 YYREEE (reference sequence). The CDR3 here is CASSLDSNYGYTF. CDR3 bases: TGTGCCAGCAGCTTGGATTCGAACTATGGCTACACCTTC.

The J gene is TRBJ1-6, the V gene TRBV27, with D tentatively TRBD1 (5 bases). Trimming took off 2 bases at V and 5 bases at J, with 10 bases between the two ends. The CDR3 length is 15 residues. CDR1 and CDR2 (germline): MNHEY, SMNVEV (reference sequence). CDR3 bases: TGTGCCAGCAGTTTAGAACAGGCAAATAATTCACCCCTCCACTTT. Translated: CASSLEQANNSPLHF.

The CDR3 loop is CASSLGAVGDEQYF. The CDR3 bases are TGTGCCAGCAGCTTAGGAGCCGTCGGGGACGAGCAGTACTTC. The chain employs TRBV11-2 and TRBJ2-7; the D gene is possibly TRBD2 (5 bases). The CDR3 contains 14 residues. V was shortened by 1 base and J by 5 bases, with 12 bases between the two germline ends. CDR1 and CDR2 (germline): SGHAT, FQNNGV.

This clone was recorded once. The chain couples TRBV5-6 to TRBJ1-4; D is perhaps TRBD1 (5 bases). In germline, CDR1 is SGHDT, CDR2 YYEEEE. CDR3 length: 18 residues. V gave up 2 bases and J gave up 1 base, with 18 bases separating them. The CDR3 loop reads CASSFNVGGAGTNEKLFF. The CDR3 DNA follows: TGTGCCAGCAGCTTCAATGTGGGGGGAGCGGGAACTAATGAAAAACTGTTTTTT.

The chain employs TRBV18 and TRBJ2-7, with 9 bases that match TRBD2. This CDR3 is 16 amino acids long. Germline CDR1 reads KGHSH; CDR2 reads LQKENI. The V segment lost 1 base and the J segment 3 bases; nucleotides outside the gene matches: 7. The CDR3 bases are TGTGCCAGCTCACCACGCGGCGGCGGGAGGGTCTACGAGCAGTACTTC. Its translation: CASSPRGGGRVYEQYF.

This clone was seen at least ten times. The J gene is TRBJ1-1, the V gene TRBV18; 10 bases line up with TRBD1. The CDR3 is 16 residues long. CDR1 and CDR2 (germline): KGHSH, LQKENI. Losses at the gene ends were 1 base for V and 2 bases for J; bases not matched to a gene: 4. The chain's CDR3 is CASSPRQGADNTEAFF. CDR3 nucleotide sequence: TGTGCCAGCTCACCACGACAGGGGGCGGATAACACTGAAGCTTTCTTT.

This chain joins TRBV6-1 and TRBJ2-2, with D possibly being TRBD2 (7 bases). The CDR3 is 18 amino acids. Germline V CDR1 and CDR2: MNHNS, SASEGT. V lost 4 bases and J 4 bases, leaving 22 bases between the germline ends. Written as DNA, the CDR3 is TGTGCCAGCAGTGCCTCTGGTGGGGGCGGGAGATCCACCGGGGAGCTGTTTTTT. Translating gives CASSASGGGGRSTGELFF.

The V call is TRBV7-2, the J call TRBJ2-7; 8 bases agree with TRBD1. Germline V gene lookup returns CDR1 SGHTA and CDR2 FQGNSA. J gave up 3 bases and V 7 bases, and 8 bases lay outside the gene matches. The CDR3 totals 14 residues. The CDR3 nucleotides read TGTGCCAGCACCCTCCATGGGACAGGCTACGAGCAGTACTTC. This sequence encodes CASTLHGTGYEQYF.

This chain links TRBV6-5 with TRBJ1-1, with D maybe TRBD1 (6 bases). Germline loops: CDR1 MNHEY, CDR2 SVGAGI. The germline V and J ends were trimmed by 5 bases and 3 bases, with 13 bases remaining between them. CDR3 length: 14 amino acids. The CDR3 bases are TGTGCCAGCAGTACTCCAAACAGGGACACTGAAGCTTTCTTT. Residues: CASSTPNRDTEAFF.

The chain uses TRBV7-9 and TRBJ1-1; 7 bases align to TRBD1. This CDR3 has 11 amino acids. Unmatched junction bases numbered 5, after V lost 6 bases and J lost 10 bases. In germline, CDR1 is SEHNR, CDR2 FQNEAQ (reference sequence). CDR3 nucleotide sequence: TGTGCCAGCAGTACTACAGGGGCAGCTTTCTTT. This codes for CASSTTGAAFF.

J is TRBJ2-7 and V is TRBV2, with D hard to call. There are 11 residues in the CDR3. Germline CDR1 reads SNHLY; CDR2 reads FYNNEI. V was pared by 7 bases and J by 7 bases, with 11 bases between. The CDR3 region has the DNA TGTGCCAGCAATCCATCCATGGAGCAGTACTTC. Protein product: CASNPSMEQYF.

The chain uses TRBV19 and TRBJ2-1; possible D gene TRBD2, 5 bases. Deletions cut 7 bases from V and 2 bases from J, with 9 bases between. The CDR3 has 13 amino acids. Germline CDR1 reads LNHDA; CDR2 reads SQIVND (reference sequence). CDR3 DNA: TGTGCCAGTACTGGAGGCCCCTACAATGAGCAGTTCTTC. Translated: CASTGGPYNEQFF.

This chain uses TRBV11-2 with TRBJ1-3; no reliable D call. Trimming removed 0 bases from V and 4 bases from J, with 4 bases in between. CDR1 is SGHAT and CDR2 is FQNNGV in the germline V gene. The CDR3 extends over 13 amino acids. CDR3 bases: TGTGCCAGCAGCTTAGATCCGGGAAACACCATATATTTT. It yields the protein CASSLDPGNTIYF.

The CDR3 loop is CAIKRTDSGNTIYF. CDR3 bases: TGTGCCATCAAGCGGACCGACTCTGGAAACACCATATATTTT. The chain carries TRBV10-3 and TRBJ1-3; D gene ambiguous. Germline V CDR1 and CDR2: ENHRY, SYGVKD. Trimming left V 7 bases short and J 0 bases short, with 10 bases between. The CDR3 contains 14 residues.

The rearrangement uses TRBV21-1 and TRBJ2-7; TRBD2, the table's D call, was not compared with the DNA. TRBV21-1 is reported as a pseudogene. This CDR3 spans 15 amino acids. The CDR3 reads CASSGRLARTYEQYF. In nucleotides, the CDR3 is TGTGCCAGCAGCGGACGACTAGCGCGGACCTACGAGCAGTACTTC.

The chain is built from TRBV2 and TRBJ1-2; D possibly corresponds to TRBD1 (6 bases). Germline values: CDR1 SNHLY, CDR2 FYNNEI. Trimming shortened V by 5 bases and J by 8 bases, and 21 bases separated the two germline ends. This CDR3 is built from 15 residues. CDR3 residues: CASSSPRGDYWGYTF. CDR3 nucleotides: TGTGCCAGCAGTTCGCCGAGGGGGGACTACTGGGGCTACACCTTC. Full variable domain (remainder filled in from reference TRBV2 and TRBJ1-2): EPEVTQTPSHQVTQMGQEVILRCVPISNHLYFYWYRQILGQKVEFLVSFYNNEISEKSEIFDDQFSVERPDGSNFTLKIRSTKLEDSAMYFCASSSPRGDYWGYTFGSGTRLTVV.